This passage covers 12 T cell receptor beta chains from one sample sequenced in a study of blood T cells in healthy people across ages. Primed by a sample-barcoded 5' primer and a J-beta primer mix, a second PCR proceeded for roughly 7 to 12 cycles. TCRdb called the 5' RACE reads again in MiXCR, with one record for every CDR3 protein. The sample lists about 1 million distinct CDR3 sequences, 45% occurring once. The sample taken for sequencing was blood. These receptors originate from a woman in her sixties or seventies in good health.

This chain links TRBV10-3 with TRBJ2-7; TRBD2 might be the D (6 bases). Trimming left V 3 bases short and J 1 base short, with 13 bases between. Germline CDR1 ENHRY, CDR2 SYGVKD. The CDR3 extends over 15 amino acids. CDR3 amino acids: CAISDVTGESYEQYF. CDR3 sequence (DNA): TGTGCCATCAGTGATGTTACGGGAGAGTCCTACGAGCAGTACTTC.

The chain employs TRBV6-5 and TRBJ2-3, with D perhaps TRBD2 (6 bases). Per germline, CDR1 MNHEY and CDR2 SVGAGI. Trimming left V 6 bases short and J 5 bases short, with 15 bases between. CDR3 size: 14 residues. CDR3 amino acids: CASRREVAGDTQYF. CDR3 in DNA: TGTGCCAGCAGGAGGGAGGTCGCGGGAGATACGCAGTATTTT.

This clonotype was seen many times. The chain links TRBV29-1 to TRBJ2-3; D tentatively reads TRBD1 or TRBD2 (6 bases each). The CDR3 contains 15 residues. Trimming removed 8 bases from V and 0 bases from J, with 18 bases in between. CDR1 is SQVTM, CDR2 ANQGSEA, per germline. The CDR3 nucleotides are TGCAGCCATAGGGGGGACACCCGAAGCACAGATACGCAGTATTTT. This gives the protein CSHRGDTRSTDTQYF.

The V call is TRBV7-2, the J call TRBJ2-7; D call uncertain. This CDR3 comprises 14 residues. Between the trimmed V and J ends, which lost 3 bases and 0 bases, there was a span of 9 bases. Per the germline V gene, CDR1 is SGHTA and CDR2 is FQGNSA. CDR3 sequence reads: CASSFLWSSYEQYF. The CDR3 coding sequence is TGTGCCAGCAGCTTTCTGTGGAGCTCCTACGAGCAGTACTTC.

The chain employs TRBV6-1 and TRBJ2-5; no firm D call. Germline V gene sequence: CDR1 MNHNS, CDR2 SASEGT. V was pared by 4 bases and J by 3 bases, with 9 bases between. This CDR3 spans 13 amino acids. CDR3 residues: CASSAGPKETQYF. The CDR3 DNA sequence: TGTGCCAGCAGTGCCGGGCCTAAAGAGACCCAGTACTTC.

The chain couples TRBV6-5 to TRBJ2-3, with D possibly being TRBD1 (6 bases). Germline CDR1 is MNHEY and CDR2 is SVGAGI. Trimming removed 5 bases from V and 2 bases from J, with 8 bases in between. The CDR3 sequence is 13 residues long. The CDR3 DNA follows: TGTGCCAGCAGTCGGACAGTCACAGATACGCAGTATTTT. Its translation: CASSRTVTDTQYF.

The chain joins TRBV20-1 to TRBJ1-1, with no clear D. Trimming left V 3 bases short and J 4 bases short, with 15 bases between. CDR1 and CDR2 (germline): DFQATT, SNEGSKA (reference sequence). The CDR3 contains 14 residues. CDR3 nucleotides: TGCAGTGCTAGCAGGCAGACGTTGATCACTGAAGCTTTCTTT. Translating gives CSASRQTLITEAFF.

This clonotype was seen a handful of times. The chain recombines TRBV10-3 with TRBJ2-5; the D gene is possibly TRBD1 (6 bases). The CDR3 contains 12 residues. The V end was cut by 8 bases, the J end by 5 bases, with 12 bases between. Germline loops: CDR1 ENHRY, CDR2 SYGVKD. The CDR3 DNA reads as TGTGCCATCGGGGGCCTTGCGGAGACCCAGTACTTC. Protein product: CAIGGLAETQYF.

The gene calls are TRBV20-1 and TRBJ2-7; tentatively, D is TRBD1 or TRBD2 (6 bases each). The CDR3 totals 16 residues. Germline V gives CDR1 DFQATT, CDR2 SNEGSKA (reference sequence). The V and J ends lost 0 bases and 3 bases respectively, with 18 bases between them. CDR3 sequence reads: CSARDGGLRMYYEQYF. The DNA of the CDR3 is TGCAGTGCTAGAGATGGGGGGCTTCGTATGTACTACGAGCAGTACTTC.

The chain carries TRBV5-4 and TRBJ2-1; D unresolved. V was cut by 1 base and J by 5 bases, with 7 bases left in between. This CDR3 comprises 13 residues. Per germline, CDR1 SGHNT and CDR2 YYREEE (reference sequence). CDR3 loop: CASSLNLDNEQFF. The CDR3 DNA reads TGTGCCAGCAGCTTGAACCTCGACAATGAGCAGTTCTTC.

The chain employs TRBV6-5 and TRBJ2-5; 13 bases agree with TRBD2. The CDR3 spans 16 residues. Looked up from germline, CDR1 is MNHEY and CDR2 is SVGAGI. The J segment lost 7 bases and the V segment lost 7 bases, leaving 12 bases of the junction unmatched. The CDR3 sequence is CASTEPGLAGSRTQYF. The CDR3 DNA sequence: TGTGCCAGCACCGAGCCGGGACTAGCGGGATCGCGGACCCAGTACTTC.

J is TRBJ2-7 and V is TRBV15; D possibly matches TRBD1 or TRBD2 (6 bases each). Judging by the DNA end, TRBJ2-5 fits better; the J call may be wrong. The CDR3 totals 16 residues. CDR1 is LNHNV and CDR2 is YYDKDF in the germline V gene (reference sequence). CDR3 DNA sequence: TGTGCCACCAGCAGAGATAGAGGGGGGACCCAAGAGACCCAGTACTTC. Translating gives CATSRDRGGTQETQYF.